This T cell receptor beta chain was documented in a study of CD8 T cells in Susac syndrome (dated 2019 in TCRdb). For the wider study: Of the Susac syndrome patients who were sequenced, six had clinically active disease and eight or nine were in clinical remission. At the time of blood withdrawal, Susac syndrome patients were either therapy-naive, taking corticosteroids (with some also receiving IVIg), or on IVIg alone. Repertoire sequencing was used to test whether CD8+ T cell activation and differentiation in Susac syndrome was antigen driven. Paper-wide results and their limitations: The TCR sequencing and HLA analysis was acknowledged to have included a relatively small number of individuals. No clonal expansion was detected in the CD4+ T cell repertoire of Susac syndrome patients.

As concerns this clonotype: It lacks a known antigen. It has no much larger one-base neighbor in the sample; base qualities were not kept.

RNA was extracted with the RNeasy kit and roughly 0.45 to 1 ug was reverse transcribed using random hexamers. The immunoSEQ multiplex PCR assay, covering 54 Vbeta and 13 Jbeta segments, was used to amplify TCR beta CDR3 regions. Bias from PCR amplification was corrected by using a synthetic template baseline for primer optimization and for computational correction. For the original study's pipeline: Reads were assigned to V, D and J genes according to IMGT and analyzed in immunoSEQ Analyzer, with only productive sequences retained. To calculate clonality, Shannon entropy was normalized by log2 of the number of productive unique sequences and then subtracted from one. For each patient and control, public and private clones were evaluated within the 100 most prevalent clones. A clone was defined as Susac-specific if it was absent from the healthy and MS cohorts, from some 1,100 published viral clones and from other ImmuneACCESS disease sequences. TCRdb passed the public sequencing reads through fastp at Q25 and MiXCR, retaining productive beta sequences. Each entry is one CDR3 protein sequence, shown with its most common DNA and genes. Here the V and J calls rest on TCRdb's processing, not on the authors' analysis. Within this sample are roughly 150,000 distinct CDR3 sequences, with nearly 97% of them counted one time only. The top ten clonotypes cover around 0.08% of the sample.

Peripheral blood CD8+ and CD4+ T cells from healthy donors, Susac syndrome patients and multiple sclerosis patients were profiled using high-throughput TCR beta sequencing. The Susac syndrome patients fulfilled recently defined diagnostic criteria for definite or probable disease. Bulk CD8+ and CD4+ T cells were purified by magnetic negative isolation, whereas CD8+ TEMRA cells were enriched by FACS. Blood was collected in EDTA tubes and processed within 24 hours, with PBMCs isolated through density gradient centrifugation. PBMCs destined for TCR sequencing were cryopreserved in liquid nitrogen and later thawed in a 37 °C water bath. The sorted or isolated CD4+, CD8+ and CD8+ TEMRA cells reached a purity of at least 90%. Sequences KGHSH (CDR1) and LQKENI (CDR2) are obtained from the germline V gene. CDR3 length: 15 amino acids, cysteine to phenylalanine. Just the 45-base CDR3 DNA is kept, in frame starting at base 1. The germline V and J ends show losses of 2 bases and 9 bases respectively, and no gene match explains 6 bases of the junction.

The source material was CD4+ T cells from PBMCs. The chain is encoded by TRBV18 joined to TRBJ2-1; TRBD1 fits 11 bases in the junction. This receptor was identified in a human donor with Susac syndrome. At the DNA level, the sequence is TGTGCCAGCTCACCAAAGGACAGGGGGCTGGTTGAGCAGTTCTTC. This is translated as CASSPKDRGLVEQFF.